Included here is one T cell receptor (beta chain) sequence, with context. The antigen is not known. This record comes from a study of monozygotic twins with inflammatory bowel disease. Findings and caveats of the study: Cells of different T cell subtypes could not be told apart. In these data, no single strong IBD-associated signal or clonotype received support.

Germline V lookup: CDR1 MDHEN, CDR2 SYDVKM. The CDR3 spans 16 residues. Each CDR3 protein gets one entry in TCRdb, which reprocessed the 5' RACE reads and gives no DNA. This sample's table reports just under 45,000 distinct CDR3 sequences. Sequenced material: blood. This clonotype was obtained from a human donor with ulcerative colitis or Crohn's disease, or a healthy co-twin of an affected twin (not recorded which). The V call is TRBV28, the J call TRBJ1-5; the TCRdb call, TRBD1, lacks DNA for checking. CDR3 sequence reads: CASTPPLRRGFQPQHF.